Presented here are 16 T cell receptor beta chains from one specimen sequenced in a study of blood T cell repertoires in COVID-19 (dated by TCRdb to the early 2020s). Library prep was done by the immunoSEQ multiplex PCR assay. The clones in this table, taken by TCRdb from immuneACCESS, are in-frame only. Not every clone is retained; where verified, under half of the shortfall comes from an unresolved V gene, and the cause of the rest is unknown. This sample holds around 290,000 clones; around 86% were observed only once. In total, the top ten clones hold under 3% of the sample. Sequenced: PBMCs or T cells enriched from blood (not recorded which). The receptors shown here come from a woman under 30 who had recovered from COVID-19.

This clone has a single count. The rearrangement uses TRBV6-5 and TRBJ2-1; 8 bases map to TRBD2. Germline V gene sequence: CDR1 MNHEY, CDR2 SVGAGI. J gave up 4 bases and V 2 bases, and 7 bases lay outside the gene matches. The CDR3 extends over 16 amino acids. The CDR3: CASSYLSGKSYNEQFF. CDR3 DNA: TGTGCCAGCAGTTACCTTAGCGGGAAAAGTTACAATGAGCAGTTCTTC.

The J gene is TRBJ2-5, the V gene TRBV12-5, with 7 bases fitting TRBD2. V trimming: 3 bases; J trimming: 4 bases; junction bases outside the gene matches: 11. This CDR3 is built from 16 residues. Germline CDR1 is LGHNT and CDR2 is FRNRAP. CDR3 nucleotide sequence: TGTGCTAGTGGTTTCAGTTCGGAGGGAGGGACAGAGACCCAGTACTTC. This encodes CASGFSSEGGTETQYF.

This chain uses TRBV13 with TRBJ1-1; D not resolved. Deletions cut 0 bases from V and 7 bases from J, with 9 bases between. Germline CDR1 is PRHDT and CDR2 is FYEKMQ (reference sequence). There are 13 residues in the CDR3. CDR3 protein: CASSLGRPGEAFF. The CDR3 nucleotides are TGTGCCAGCAGCTTAGGCCGACCAGGTGAAGCTTTCTTT.

For the CDR3, the DNA is TGTGCCAGCAGCGGCCGACTGATAGATACGCAGTATTTT. Amino acids: CASSGRLIDTQYF. V usage is TRBV11-3 and J usage is TRBJ2-3; D unresolved. The CDR3 covers 13 residues. The V end was cut by 5 bases, the J end by 5 bases, with 11 bases between. The germline gives CDR1 SGHNT, CDR2 YENEEA.

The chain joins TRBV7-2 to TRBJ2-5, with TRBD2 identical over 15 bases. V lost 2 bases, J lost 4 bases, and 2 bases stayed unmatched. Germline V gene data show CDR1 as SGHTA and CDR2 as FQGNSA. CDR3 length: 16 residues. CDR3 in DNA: TGTGCCAGCAGCTTACTGGGACTAGCGGGGGGAGAGACCCAGTACTTC. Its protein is CASSLLGLAGGETQYF.

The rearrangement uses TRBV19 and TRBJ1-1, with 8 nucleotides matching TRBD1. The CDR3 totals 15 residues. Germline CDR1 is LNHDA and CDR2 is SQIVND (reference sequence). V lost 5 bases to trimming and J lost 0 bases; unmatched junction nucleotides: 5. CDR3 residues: CASSPDREVNTEAFF. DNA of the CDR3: TGTGCCAGTAGTCCGGACAGGGAGGTGAACACTGAAGCTTTCTTT.

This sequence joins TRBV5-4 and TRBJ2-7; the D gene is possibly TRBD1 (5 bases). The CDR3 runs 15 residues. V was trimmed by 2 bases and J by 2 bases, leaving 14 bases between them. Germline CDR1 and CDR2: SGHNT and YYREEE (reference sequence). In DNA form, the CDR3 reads TGTGCCAGCAGCTTCCTCAGGGAATCTACCTACGAGCAGTACTTC. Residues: CASSFLRESTYEQYF. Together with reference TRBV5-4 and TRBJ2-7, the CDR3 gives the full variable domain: ETGVTQSPTHLIKTRGQQVTLRCSSQSGHNTVSWYQQALGQGPQFIFQYYREEENGRGNFPPRFSGLQFPNYSSELNVNALELDDSALYLCASSFLRESTYEQYFGPGTRLTVT.

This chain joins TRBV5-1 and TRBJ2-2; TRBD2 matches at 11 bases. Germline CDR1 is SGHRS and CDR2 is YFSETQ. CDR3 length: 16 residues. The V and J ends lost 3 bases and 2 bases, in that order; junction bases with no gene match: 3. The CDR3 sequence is CASSSTSGTNTGELFF. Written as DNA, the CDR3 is TGCGCCAGCAGCTCGACTAGCGGGACAAACACCGGGGAGCTGTTTTTT.

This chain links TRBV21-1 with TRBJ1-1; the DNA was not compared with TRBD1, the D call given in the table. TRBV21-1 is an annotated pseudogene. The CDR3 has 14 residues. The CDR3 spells CASSKVGGNTEAFF. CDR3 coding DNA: TGTGCCAGCAGCAAAGTAGGGGGGAACACTGAAGCTTTCTTT.

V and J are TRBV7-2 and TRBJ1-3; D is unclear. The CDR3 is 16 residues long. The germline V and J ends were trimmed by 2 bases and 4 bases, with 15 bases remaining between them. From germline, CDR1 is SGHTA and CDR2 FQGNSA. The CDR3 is CASSLNNPGTGNTIYF. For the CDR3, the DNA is TGTGCCAGCAGCTTAAATAATCCGGGTACGGGAAACACCATATATTTT.

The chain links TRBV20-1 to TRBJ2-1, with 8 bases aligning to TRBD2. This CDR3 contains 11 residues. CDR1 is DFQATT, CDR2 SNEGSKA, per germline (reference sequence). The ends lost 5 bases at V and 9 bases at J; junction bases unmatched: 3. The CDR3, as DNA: TGCAGTGCTTTGACTAGCGTTGAGCAGTTCTTC. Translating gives CSALTSVEQFF.

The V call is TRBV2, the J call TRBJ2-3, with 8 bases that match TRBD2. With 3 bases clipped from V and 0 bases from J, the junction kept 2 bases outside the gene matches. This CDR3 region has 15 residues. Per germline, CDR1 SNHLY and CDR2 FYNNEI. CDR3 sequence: CASSDGGGSTDTQYF. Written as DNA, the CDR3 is TGTGCCAGCAGTGACGGGGGGGGAAGCACAGATACGCAGTATTTT.

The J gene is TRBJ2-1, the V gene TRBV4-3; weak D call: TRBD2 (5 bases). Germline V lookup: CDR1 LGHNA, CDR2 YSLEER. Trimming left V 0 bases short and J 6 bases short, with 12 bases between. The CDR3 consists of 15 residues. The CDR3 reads CASSQDGLRVNEQFF. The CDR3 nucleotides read TGCGCCAGCAGCCAAGATGGACTTAGGGTCAATGAGCAGTTCTTC.

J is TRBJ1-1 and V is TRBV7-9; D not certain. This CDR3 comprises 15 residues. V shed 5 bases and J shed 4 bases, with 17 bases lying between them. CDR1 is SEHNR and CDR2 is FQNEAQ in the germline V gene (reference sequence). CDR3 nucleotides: TGTGCCAGCAGCCCTCCGAGCGGGAGCGGCACTGAAGCTTTCTTT. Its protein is CASSPPSGSGTEAFF.

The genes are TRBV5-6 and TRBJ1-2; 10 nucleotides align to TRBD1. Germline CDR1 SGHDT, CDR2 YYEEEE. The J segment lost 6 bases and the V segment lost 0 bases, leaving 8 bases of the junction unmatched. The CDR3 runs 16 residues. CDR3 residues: CASSLVPGQGVHGYTF. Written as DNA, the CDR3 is TGTGCCAGCAGCTTGGTCCCAGGACAGGGGGTCCATGGCTACACCTTC.

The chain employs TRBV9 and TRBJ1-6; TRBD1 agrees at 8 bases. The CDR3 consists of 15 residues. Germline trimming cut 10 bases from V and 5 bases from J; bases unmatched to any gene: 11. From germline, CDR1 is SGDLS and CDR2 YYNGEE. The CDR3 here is CAPRGRRINNSPLHF. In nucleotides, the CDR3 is TGTGCCCCCAGGGGGCGGCGGATCAATAATTCACCCCTCCACTTT.